The clone carrying this T cell receptor (beta chain) was found a few times. Per the germline V gene, CDR1 is SQVTM and CDR2 is ANQGSEA. The CDR3 covers 12 residues. V was pared by 3 bases and J by 4 bases, with 9 bases between. As for time point: patch test 3, about 24 weeks after DPC sensitization. Noted treatment: therapeutic diphenylcyclopropenone sensitization with weekly scalp DPC. These data belong to a study of human T cells and chemical hapten exposure. TCRdb used MiXCR to reprocess the RACE reads, holding one entry per CDR3 protein. The repertoire holds about 120,000 distinct CDR3 sequences, with 11% as singletons.

This TCR came from a woman in her fifties or sixties with alopecia areata. Some clones in this sample may be carry-over from other donors' samples. This chain uses TRBV29-1 with TRBJ1-2; weak D call: TRBD1 (5 bases). Material: whole blood, obtained in connection with sensitization to the hapten diphenylcyclopropenone (DPC). The CDR3 spells CSVERGSYGYTF. DNA of the CDR3: TGCAGCGTTGAGCGGGGGAGCTATGGCTACACCTTC.